This TCR beta chain appears in the sequencing data of a study of spatial heterogeneity in lung cancer. About the research overall: A total of around 67 untreated early-stage non-small cell lung cancer patients served as donors. Unique TCR and UMI combinations averaged more than ten appearances each in raw reads.

The CDR3 has 14 residues. Trimming removed 4 bases at V and 4 bases at J, with 8 bases between. Germline loops: CDR1 SNHLY, CDR2 FYNNEI. Time point reported: blood at routine non-recurrence follow-up after resection. In each case, whole RNA from tumor, nontumor lung or frozen PBMC was sequenced unsorted. TCRdb re-derived calls from the 5' RACE reads in MiXCR, one entry per CDR3 protein. The sample carries about 120,000 distinct CDR3 sequences, 12% recorded once. This TCR derives from a male donor with early-stage non-small cell lung cancer. V and J are TRBV2 and TRBJ1-6; D gene ambiguous. The sample consisted of PBMCs, taken at follow-up. CDR3 bases: TGTGCCAGCAGTGGACGGTCTTATAATTCACCCCTCCACTTT. It encodes CASSGRSYNSPLHF.